This TCR beta chain was obtained from a study of blood T cell repertoires in COVID-19. Participant age was roughly 18 to 100 years, and participants resided in approximately 25 US areas. Repertoires were generated with immunoSEQ multiplex PCR, while TCRdb's copy carries only in-frame clones and drops some. The profile shows 320,000 or so clones, 85% of them singletons. This clone showed up just a few times. The V and J ends lost 3 bases and 7 bases respectively, with 16 bases between them. The CDR3 consists of 14 residues. Germline V gene lookup returns CDR1 LNHDA and CDR2 SQIVND (reference sequence).

This sequence was found in a woman between 25 and 40 years old who had been exposed to COVID-19. The genes are TRBV19 and TRBJ2-7; possibly TRBD1 for D (5 bases). The sample taken for sequencing was PBMCs or T cells enriched from blood (not recorded which). CDR3 nucleotides: TGTGCCAGTAGTATCGTCTTCAGGGCAGATGAGCAGTACTTC. Its protein is CASSIVFRADEQYF.